A single sample is the source of the 5 T cell receptor beta chains below, sequenced in a study of control samples from healthy donors and cancer patients. Assay used: immunoSEQ multiplex PCR; TCRdb lists only in-frame clones, some missing. The data show roughly 170,000 clones, over 80% seen once. Material for sequencing was blood. These receptors were taken from a man aged 18 to 35 in good health.

The V call is TRBV21-1, the J call TRBJ1-1. TRBV21-1 is given as a pseudogene. CDR3 length: 18 residues. CDR3 coding DNA: TGTGCCAGCAGCAGTCGCCCGACGGGGGGGGCGGGAAACACTGAAGCTTTCTTT. Protein: CASSSRPTGGAGNTEAFF.

V gene TRBV18 combines with J gene TRBJ2-1, with 12 bases identical to TRBD2. The junction had 3 bases not matched to a gene; V was cut back by 6 bases and J by 3 bases. The length of the CDR3 is 15 residues. Germline V gives CDR1 KGHSH, CDR2 LQKENI. The CDR3 coding sequence is TGTGCCAGCTCGCAGGGACTAGCGGGCTACAATGAGCAGTTCTTC. It translates to CASSQGLAGYNEQFF.

The chain uses TRBV21-1 and TRBJ2-5; the table's TRBD2 call for D was not verified on the DNA. TRBV21-1 counts as a pseudogene. The CDR3 has 16 amino acids. CDR3: CASSKRRGPIGETQYF. For the CDR3, the DNA is TGTGCCAGCAGCAAAAGGCGAGGGCCCATCGGGGAGACCCAGTACTTC.

The gene calls are TRBV28 and TRBJ2-1; 11 nucleotides match TRBD2. Trimming removed 5 bases from V and 12 bases from J; junction bases left unmatched: 21. Germline-derived CDR1 and CDR2 are MDHEN and SYDVKM. This CDR3 is 18 amino acids long. CDR3 sequence (DNA): TGTGCCAGCAGTCCCCTTACCCGATCTAGCGGGGGGTCAGGAGGGCAGTTCTTC. Amino acid sequence: CASSPLTRSSGGSGGQFF. Complete variable domain (other parts from reference TRBV28 and TRBJ2-1): DVKVTQSSRYLVKRTGEKVFLECVQDMDHENMFWYRQDPGLGLRLIYFSYDVKMKEKGDIPEGYSVSREKKERFSLILESASTNQTSMYLCASSPLTRSSGGSGGQFFGPGTRLTVL.

The J gene is TRBJ2-7, the V gene TRBV5-5; D is undetermined. V was shortened by 3 bases and J by 4 bases, with 23 bases between the two germline ends. The CDR3 covers 17 residues. The V gene's germline CDR1 is SGHKS and CDR2 YYEKEE (reference sequence). CDR3: CASSSPWVHSRYYEQYF. CDR3 sequence (DNA): TGTGCCAGCAGCTCCCCCTGGGTGCACTCGCGATATTACGAGCAGTACTTC.